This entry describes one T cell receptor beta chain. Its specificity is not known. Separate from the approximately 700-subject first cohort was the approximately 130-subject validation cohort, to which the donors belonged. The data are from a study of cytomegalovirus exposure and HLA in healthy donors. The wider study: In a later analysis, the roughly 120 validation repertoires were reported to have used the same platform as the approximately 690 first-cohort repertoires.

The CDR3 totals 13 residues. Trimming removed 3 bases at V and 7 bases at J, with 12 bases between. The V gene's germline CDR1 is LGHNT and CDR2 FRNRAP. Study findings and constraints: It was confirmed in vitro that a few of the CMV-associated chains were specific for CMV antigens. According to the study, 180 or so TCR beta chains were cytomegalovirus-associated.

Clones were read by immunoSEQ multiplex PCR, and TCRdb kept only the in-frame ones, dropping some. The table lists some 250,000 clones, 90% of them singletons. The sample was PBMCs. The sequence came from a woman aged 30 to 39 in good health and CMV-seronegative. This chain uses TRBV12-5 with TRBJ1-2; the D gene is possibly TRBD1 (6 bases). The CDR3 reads CASGFWGLGGYTF. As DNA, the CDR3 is TGTGCTAGTGGTTTTTGGGGGCTAGGTGGCTACACCTTC.